This T cell receptor (beta chain) was sequenced during a study of blood T cell repertoires in COVID-19. Overall study context: From T cells, B-cell-depleted T cells, or PBMCs came the material, which was cDNA or gDNA.

Each recovered donor of Cohort 3 presented with two negative PCRs, clearance, or symptom resolution. Sequencing was performed with immunoSEQ multiplex PCR; in TCRdb, only in-frame clones are kept and a portion is missing. This sample carries about 410,000 clones, roughly 86% of them seen once, and the ten largest clones take 1.5% to 2%. This CDR3 region has 14 residues. V gave up 7 bases and J gave up 4 bases; unmatched junction bases: 7. Germline values: CDR1 PRHDT, CDR2 FYEKMQ (reference sequence). This receptor was obtained from a woman younger than 45 who had recovered from COVID-19. The genes are TRBV13 and TRBJ2-1; 7 bases fit TRBD1. The sequenced sample consisted of PBMCs or T cells enriched from blood (not recorded which). Here the CDR3 DNA reads TGTGCCAGCACCCTGGGGACAGCTTACAATGAGCAGTTCTTC. This translates into CASTLGTAYNEQFF.